This T cell receptor beta chain was sequenced during a study of T cells in Graves' hyperthyroidism and ophthalmopathy. Using RNA transcripts as the source, TCR beta CDR3 regions were amplified. Primed by the HTBI set, a first-round RT-PCR was run on the TCR CDR3. TCRdb independently ran MiXCR on the multiplex PCR reads; one entry per CDR3 protein. The table lists some 740,000 distinct CDR3 sequences, approximately 14% of them singletons. This CDR3 comprises 19 residues. V gave up 5 bases and J gave up 0 bases; unmatched junction bases: 13. Germline V gene lookup returns CDR1 SEHNR and CDR2 FQNEAQ (reference sequence).

The V gene is TRBV7-9, the J gene TRBJ1-6; 7 positions agree with TRBD1. The sequenced sample consisted of blood. The receptor was isolated from a woman younger than 30 with Graves' hyperthyroidism. The DNA of the CDR3 is TGTGCCAGCAGCCGCGGACAGGCCGGTGTGAGCTCCTATAATTCACCCCTCCACTTT. Translating gives CASSRGQAGVSSYNSPLHF. The variable domain in full, completed from reference TRBV7-9 and TRBJ1-6, reads DTGVSQNPRHKITKRGQNVTFRCDPISEHNRLYWYRQTLGQGPEFLTYFQNEAQLEKSRLLSDRFSAERPKGSFSTLEIQRTEQGDSAMYLCASSRGQAGVSSYNSPLHFGNGTRLTVT.